The 4 T cell receptor beta chains presented below share a single source sample, sequenced in a study of cytomegalovirus exposure and HLA in healthy donors. Primers for the PCR totalled 60 Vbeta and 13 Jbeta. Assay: immunoSEQ multiplex PCR; the TCRdb copy retains only in-frame clones and omits some. The table has about 160,000 clones, around three quarters seen once. The sample taken for sequencing was PBMCs. The receptors stem from a man aged 40-49 years in good health and CMV-seropositive.

This sequence joins TRBV7-2 and TRBJ1-4; 11 positions match TRBD1. Germline CDR1 is SGHTA and CDR2 is FQGNSA. This CDR3 region has 16 residues. Losses at the gene ends were 4 bases for V and 7 bases for J; bases not matched to a gene: 8. For the CDR3, the DNA is TGTGCCAGCAGCTCCGGACAGGGGGCGCGGAGTGAAAAACTGTTTTTT. As protein: CASSSGQGARSEKLFF.

The chain carries TRBV5-4 and TRBJ1-2; TRBD1 matches 8 bases. The CDR3 length is 13 residues. CDR1 and CDR2 (germline): SGHNT, YYREEE (reference sequence). V lost 3 bases and J lost 8; bases outside the gene matches: 6. This chain's CDR3 is CASSSYTGGGYTF. The CDR3 DNA sequence: TGTGCCAGCAGCTCCTACACAGGGGGAGGCTACACCTTC.

In regard to this clone: One junction end does not reproduce the germline sequence, and a read error may be involved. Other nucleotide sequences from this sample produce the same CDR3. V is TRBV11-2 and J is TRBJ1-1; D ambiguous. CDR1 is SGHAT, CDR2 FQNNGV, per germline. This CDR3 contains 15 residues. The CDR3 here is CASSLVAAVFTEAFF. The DNA of the CDR3 is TGTGCCAGCAGCTTAGTCGCGGCAGTATTCACTGAAGCTTTCTTC.

The chain joins TRBV20-1 to TRBJ2-1; D ambiguous. Trimming removed 7 bases at V and 7 bases at J, with 11 bases between. The V gene's germline CDR1 is DFQATT and CDR2 SNEGSKA (reference sequence). The CDR3 has 11 residues. In DNA form, the CDR3 reads TGCAGTGGCCAGGTCTTGAATGAGCAGTTCTTC. Encoded protein: CSGQVLNEQFF.